This TCR beta chain emerged from a study of cytomegalovirus exposure and HLA in healthy donors. Study observations and caveats: Among TCR beta chains, those listed as cytomegalovirus-associated numbered about 160. Published work reported that the classifier diagnosed cytomegalovirus status with high specificity and sensitivity. TCR sequences were mostly rare, though some public TCRs occurred in many donors.

This CDR3 region has 13 residues. Losses at the gene ends were 3 bases for V and 6 bases for J; bases not matched to a gene: 2. CDR1 MGHDK and CDR2 SYGVNS come from the germline V gene. With regard to this clone: The antigen is undetermined.

The assay was immunoSEQ multiplex PCR, and TCRdb's table has in-frame clones only and misses some. The sample carries approximately 58,000 clones, roughly 94% recorded once. Separate from the roughly 720-subject first cohort, the approximately 120-subject validation cohort was the one that the donors belonged to. The receptor comes from a man aged 18 to 30 in good health and CMV-seronegative. The specimen was PBMCs. V and J are TRBV25-1 and TRBJ1-2; 9 bases map to TRBD1. CDR3 in DNA: TGTGCCAGCAGTGAGAGGACAGGGGATGGCTACACCTTC. This gives the protein CASSERTGDGYTF.